A selection of T cell receptor beta chains follows, all from one sample in a study of neurological immune-mediated disorders. In TCRdb, the 5' RACE reads were re-called with MiXCR into one record per CDR3 protein. Altogether 71,000 or so distinct CDR3 sequences are present, roughly an eighth being singletons, with the ten largest covering 4.6%. Sequencing used PBMCs. The origin of the receptors is a female donor with HTLV-1-associated myelopathy (HAM/TSP). Both conserved end residues are part of each CDR3. A D gene is named only where the DNA matches it firmly. Clone size, where shown, is once, few, many, or a class for clones that have expanded.

>many|TRBV10-3|TRBJ2-3|-
CAPRERIHF
TGTGCCCCCCGGGAAAGAATTCATTTT
>many|TRBV20-1|TRBJ2-2|-
CSALTYYTGELFF
TGCAGTGCTTTGACTTACTACACCGGGGAGCTGTTTTTT
>many|TRBV29-1|TRBJ2-5|-
CSGRTDQETQYF
TGCAGCGGGAGGACAGACCAAGAGACCCAGTACTTC
>many|TRBV3-1|TRBJ2-3|-
CASSTPGRGLDTQYF
TGTGCCAGCAGCACTCCGGGGCGGGGGCTGGATACGCAGTATTTT
>many|TRBV24-1|TRBJ2-5|-
CATTDSLGAQYF
TGTGCCACCACCGACTCCCTCGGGGCCCAGTACTTC
>many|TRBV20-1|TRBJ2-1|-
CSARPGPRPNEQFF
TGCAGTGCTCGTCCGGGACCCCGCCCCAATGAGCAGTTCTTC
>many|TRBV9|TRBJ2-2|-
CASHGTPYNTGELFF
TGTGCCAGTCATGGGACACCATATAACACCGGGGAGCTGTTTTTT
>many|TRBV11-2|TRBJ1-3|-
CASSLGQSSGNTIYF
TGTGCCAGCAGCTTAGGACAGAGCTCTGGAAACACCATATATTTT
>many|TRBV14|TRBJ2-7|-
CASSQLRQTYEQYF
TGTGCCAGCAGCCAACTAAGACAGACCTACGAGCAGTACTTC
>many|TRBV5-1|TRBJ2-7|TRBD1
CASSLAAGGPYEQYF
TGCGCCAGCAGCTTGGCCGCAGGGGGTCCCTACGAGCAGTACTTC
>many|TRBV12-3/TRBV12-4|TRBJ1-6|TRBD1
CASSRQGQNNSPLHF
TGTGCCAGCAGCCGACAGGGCCAAAATAATTCACCCCTCCACTTT
>many|TRBV29-1|TRBJ2-7|-
CSVEDGRLYEQYF
TGCAGCGTTGAGGATGGTCGACTTTACGAGCAGTACTTC
>many|TRBV20-1|TRBJ2-5|-
CSANPVGQDVWAQYF
TGCAGTGCTAACCCGGTGGGACAAGACGTATGGGCCCAGTACTTC
>-|TRBV6-1|TRBJ2-1|-
CASPTEDKYNEQFF
TGTGCCAGCCCGACCGAGGACAAATACAATGAGCAGTTCTTC
>many|TRBV4-1|TRBJ1-1|TRBD1
CASSSNPGQGNTEAFF
TGCGCCAGCAGCTCAAACCCGGGACAGGGGAACACTGAAGCTTTCTTT
>many|TRBV7-9|TRBJ2-7|-
CASTSADRFEQYF
TGTGCCAGCACCTCTGCGGACAGATTCGAGCAGTACTTC
>many|TRBV11-1|TRBJ2-3|-
CASSRSGPSTDTQYF
TGTGCCAGCAGTCGCAGCGGTCCTAGCACAGATACGCAGTATTTT
>many|TRBV20-1|TRBJ2-1|TRBD1
CSASRFRDRLYNEQFF
TGCAGTGCTAGCCGGTTCCGGGACAGGCTATACAATGAGCAGTTCTTC
>many|TRBV5-1|TRBJ2-1|-
CASSLLATNEQFF
TGCGCCAGCAGCTTGCTAGCTACAAATGAGCAGTTCTTC
>many|TRBV10-3|TRBJ1-5|TRBD1
CAISTEQGFNQPQHF
TGTGCCATCAGCACAGAACAGGGGTTCAATCAGCCCCAGCATTTT
>many|TRBV12-3/TRBV12-4|TRBJ2-7|-
CASSPQTYEQYF
TGTGCCAGCAGTCCTCAAACCTACGAGCAGTACTTC
>many|TRBV29-1|TRBJ1-2|-
CSVLIQDNYGYTF
TGCAGCGTGTTAATACAGGACAACTATGGCTACACCTTC
>few|TRBV6-5|TRBJ2-2|TRBD1
CASSYSGQGTGELFF
TGTGCCAGCAGTTACTCGGGACAGGGGACCGGGGAGCTGTTTTTT
>-|TRBV6-6|TRBJ1-5|TRBD1
CASSDQGAQPQHF
TGTGCCAGCAGTGACCAGGGGGCACAGCCCCAGCATTTT
>many|TRBV9|TRBJ2-2|-
CASSLGQSGELFF
TGTGCCAGCAGCCTTGGGCAGTCCGGGGAGCTGTTTTTT
>few|TRBV27|TRBJ2-1|-
CASNLRGGNEQFF
TGTGCCAGCAACCTGAGAGGGGGCAATGAGCAGTTCTTC
>many|TRBV10-3|TRBJ2-1|TRBD2
CAITPKGLAGVNEQFF
TGTGCCATCACTCCAAAAGGACTAGCGGGGGTAAATGAGCAGTTCTTC
>many|TRBV20-1|TRBJ2-6|-
CSARADSTDSGANVLTF
TGCAGTGCTAGAGCTGACTCCACCGACTCTGGGGCCAACGTCCTGACTTTC
>-|TRBV6-2/TRBV6-3|TRBJ2-1|TRBD2
CASSDAAGGYYNEQFF
TGTGCCAGCAGTGACGCAGCGGGGGGGTACTACAATGAGCAGTTCTTC
>many|TRBV11-2|TRBJ2-7|-
CASSTGVHEQYF
TGTGCCAGCAGCACCGGGGTCCACGAGCAGTACTTC
>many|TRBV10-3|TRBJ2-5|-
CAISESRGQVATQYF
TGTGCCATCAGTGAGTCTCGAGGGCAGGTGGCGACCCAGTACTTC
>many|TRBV20-1|TRBJ2-2|-
CSARPPRTVAGELFF
TGCAGTGCTAGGCCCCCCCGGACAGTAGCCGGGGAGCTGTTTTTT
>many|TRBV11-2|TRBJ2-7|-
CASSLGLIYEQYF
TGTGCCAGCAGCTTGGGCCTCATCTACGAGCAGTACTTC
>-|TRBV28|TRBJ2-2|-
CASSLGQKTGALFF
TGTGCCAGCAGCCTCGGGCAGAAAACCGGGGCGCTGTTTTTT
>many|TRBV6-5|TRBJ2-2|-
CASSRGANTGELFF
TGTGCCAGCAGCAGAGGCGCGAACACCGGGGAGCTGTTTTTT
>-|TRBV30|TRBJ2-5|-
CAWSGLETQYF
TGTGCCTGGAGTGGATTGGAGACCCAGTACTTC
>-|TRBV6-5|TRBJ2-7|TRBD1
CASSPPRQGASEQYF
TGTGCCAGCAGTCCCCCCCGACAGGGGGCTTCCGAGCAGTACTTC
>many|TRBV20-1|TRBJ2-3|-
CSASSLAGLVTDTQYF
TGCAGTGCGAGCAGTTTGGCGGGGTTGGTCACAGATACGCAGTATTTT
>many|TRBV11-2|TRBJ2-3|-
CASSLIRGGLSTDTQYF
TGTGCCAGCAGCTTAATACGGGGTGGACTTTCTACAGATACGCAGTATTTT
>many|TRBV5-1|TRBJ2-7|TRBD1
CASSLGQGPSYEQYF
TGCGCCAGCAGCTTGGGACAGGGCCCCTCCTACGAGCAGTACTTC
>-|TRBV12-3/TRBV12-4|TRBJ2-3|-
CAIGGASTNTQYF
TGTGCCATCGGGGGAGCTAGCACAAATACGCAGTATTTT
>many|TRBV7-9|TRBJ2-1|-
CASSFRSDEQFF
TGTGCCAGCAGCTTCAGGTCGGATGAGCAGTTCTTC
>many|TRBV7-3|TRBJ2-7|-
CASSKGTLYEQYF
TGTGCCAGCAGCAAGGGGACGCTTTACGAGCAGTACTTC
>medium-sized|TRBV5-1|TRBJ2-1|-
CASSLGQVSYNEQFF
TGCGCCAGCAGCTTGGGACAGGTCTCCTACAATGAGCAGTTCTTC
>many|TRBV20-1|TRBJ2-5|-
CSALQWKGTQYF
TGCAGTGCTTTGCAGTGGAAAGGGACCCAGTACTTC
>-|TRBV3-1|TRBJ2-2|TRBD1
CASSRTGVRGELFF
TGTGCCAGCAGCCGTACAGGGGTTAGAGGGGAGCTGTTTTTT
>many|TRBV4-2|TRBJ2-7|-
CASSQGSTYEQYF
TGTGCCAGCAGCCAAGGGAGTACCTACGAGCAGTACTTC
>many|TRBV11-2|TRBJ2-7|-
CASSLWSYEQYF
TGTGCCAGCAGCTTATGGTCCTACGAGCAGTACTTC
>many|TRBV5-6|TRBJ1-1|-
CASSQVRSTEAFF
TGTGCCAGCAGCCAGGTAAGGAGCACTGAAGCTTTCTTT
>many|TRBV21-1|TRBJ2-2|-
CASSKKDRDRPGDHGELFF
TGTGCCAGCAGCAAAAAGGACCGGGACAGACCAGGGGATCACGGGGAGCTGTTTTTT
>many|TRBV12-3/TRBV12-4|TRBJ2-2|TRBD1
CASRDFGTGHSGELFF
TGTGCCAGCAGAGACTTCGGGACAGGCCATTCCGGGGAGCTGTTTTTT
>-|TRBV20-1|TRBJ1-5|TRBD1
CSAPQTGGNQPQHF
TGCAGTGCTCCTCAGACAGGGGGCAATCAGCCCCAGCATTTT
>-|TRBV4-1|TRBJ2-2|-
CASSQGPQGGAGELFF
TGCGCCAGCAGCCAAGGGCCGCAGGGGGGGGCCGGGGAGCTGTTTTTT
>many|TRBV29-1|TRBJ2-2|-
CSVAQRIHTGELFF
TGCAGCGTAGCGCAGCGGATACACACCGGGGAGCTGTTTTTT
>many|TRBV9|TRBJ1-4|-
CASSATDNEKLFF
TGTGCCAGCAGCGCGACGGACAATGAAAAACTGTTTTTT